This paragraph covers one TCR beta chain sequence. These data belong to a study of control samples from healthy donors and cancer patients. TCRdb keeps only in-frame clones here, not all; method: immunoSEQ multiplex PCR. This sample has roughly 130,000 clones, with approximately 90% found just once. CDR3 length: 14 residues. Trimming removed 3 bases from V and 6 bases from J; junction bases left unmatched: 2. Germline V gene sequence: CDR1 SGHRS, CDR2 YFSETQ. Source material: blood. The clonotype was recovered from a woman aged 30 to 39 in good health. The chain couples TRBV5-1 to TRBJ1-4; 10 nucleotides line up with TRBD1. DNA for the CDR3: TGCGCCAGCAGCTCCGGGACAGGGGATGAAAAACTGTTTTTT. Translated, it gives CASSSGTGDEKLFF.